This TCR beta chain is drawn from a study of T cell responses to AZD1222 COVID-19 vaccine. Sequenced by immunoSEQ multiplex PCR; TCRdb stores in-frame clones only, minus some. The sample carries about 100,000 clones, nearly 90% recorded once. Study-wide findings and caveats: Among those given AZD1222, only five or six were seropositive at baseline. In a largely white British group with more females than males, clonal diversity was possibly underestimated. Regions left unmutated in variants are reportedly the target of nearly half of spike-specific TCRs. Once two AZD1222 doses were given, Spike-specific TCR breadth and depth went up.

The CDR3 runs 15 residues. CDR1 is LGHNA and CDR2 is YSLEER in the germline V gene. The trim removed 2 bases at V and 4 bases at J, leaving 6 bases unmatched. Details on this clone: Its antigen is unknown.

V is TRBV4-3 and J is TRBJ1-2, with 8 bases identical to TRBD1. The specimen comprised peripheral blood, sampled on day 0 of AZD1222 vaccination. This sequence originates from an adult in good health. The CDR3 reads CASSQTTGDPYGYTF. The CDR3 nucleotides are TGCGCCAGCAGCCAAACGACAGGGGATCCCTATGGCTACACCTTC.